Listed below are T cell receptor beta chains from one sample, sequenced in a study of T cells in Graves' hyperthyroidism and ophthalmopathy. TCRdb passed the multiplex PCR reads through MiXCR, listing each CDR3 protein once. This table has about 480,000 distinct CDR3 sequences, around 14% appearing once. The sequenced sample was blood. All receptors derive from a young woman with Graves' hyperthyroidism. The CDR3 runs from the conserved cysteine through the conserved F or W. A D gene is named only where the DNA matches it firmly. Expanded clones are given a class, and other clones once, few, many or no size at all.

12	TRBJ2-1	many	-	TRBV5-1	TGCGCCAGCAGTATGGGGGTCGATGAGCAGTTCTTC	CASSMGVDEQFF
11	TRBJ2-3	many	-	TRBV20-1	TGCAGTGCTACACCGACAGATACGCAGTATTTT	CSATPTDTQYF
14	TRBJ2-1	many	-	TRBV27	TGTGCCAGCAGTTTATCGGAGTGGCGGAATGAGCAGTTCTTC	CASSLSEWRNEQFF
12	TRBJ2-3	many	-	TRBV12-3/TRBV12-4	TGTGCCAGCAGTCCCCTACGGCATACGCAGTATTTT	CASSPLRHTQYF
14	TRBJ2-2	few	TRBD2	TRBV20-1	TGCAGTGCTCCTAGCGGGAGCTTCACCGGGGAGCTGTTTTTT	CSAPSGSFTGELFF
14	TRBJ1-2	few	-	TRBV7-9	TGTGCCAGCAGCCCCTGGATACCTAACTATGGCTACACCTTC	CASSPWIPNYGYTF
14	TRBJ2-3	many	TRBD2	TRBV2	TGTGCCAGCAGGACCCTAGCGGGAACAGATACGCAGTATTTT	CASRTLAGTDTQYF
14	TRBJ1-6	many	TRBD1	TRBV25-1	TGTGCCAGCAGAATAGACAGGGGAGGCTCACCCCTCCACTTT	CASRIDRGGSPLHF
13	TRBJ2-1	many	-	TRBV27	TGTGCCAGCAGTCTCCAGAAATACAATGAGCAGTTCTTC	CASSLQKYNEQFF
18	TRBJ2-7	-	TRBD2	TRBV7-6	TGTGCCAGCAGCCGCGGGGGGGGACTAGCGGGCGATAGCTCCGAGCAGTACTTC	CASSRGGGLAGDSSEQYF
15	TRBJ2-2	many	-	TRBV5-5	TGTGCCAGCACCCGGGGGACACCGAACACCGGGGAGCTGTTTTTT	CASTRGTPNTGELFF
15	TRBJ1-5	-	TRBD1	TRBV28	TGTGCCAGCAGTTGGACAGGCTATAGCAATCAGCCCCAGCATTTT	CASSWTGYSNQPQHF
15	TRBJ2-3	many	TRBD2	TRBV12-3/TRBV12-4	TGTGCCAGCAGTTTAGATAGCGGGAGGATAGATACGCAGTATTTT	CASSLDSGRIDTQYF
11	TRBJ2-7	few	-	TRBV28	TGTGCCAGCAGTAGCGGGCTAGGGCAGTACTTC	CASSSGLGQYF
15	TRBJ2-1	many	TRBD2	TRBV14	TGTGCCAGCAGCCCGGGACTAGCGGGGATCAATGAGCAGTTCTTC	CASSPGLAGINEQFF
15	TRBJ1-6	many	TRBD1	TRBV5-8	TGTGCCAGCCCCTCTATCCGGGACAGGGCCTCACCCCTCCACTTT	CASPSIRDRASPLHF
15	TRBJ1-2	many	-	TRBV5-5	TGTGCCAGCAGCTTGGATGGGGCCCTTAACGATGGCTACACCTTC	CASSLDGALNDGYTF
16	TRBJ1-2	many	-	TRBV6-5	TGTGCCAGCAGTTACTCCGACATAACGGGGGTTTATGGCTACACCTTC	CASSYSDITGVYGYTF
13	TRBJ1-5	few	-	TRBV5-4	TGTGCCAGCAGCCCCGTGCCCGGTCAGCCCCAGCATTTT	CASSPVPGQPQHF
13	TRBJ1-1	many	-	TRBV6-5	TGTGCCAGCAGTTACTCGAGGTCCACTGAAGCTTTCTTT	CASSYSRSTEAFF